The clone carrying this TCR beta chain appeared a few times. One entry per CDR3 protein results from TCRdb running MiXCR on the RT-PCR reads. The profile covers 500,000 to 600,000 distinct CDR3 sequences, with 11% appearing a single time and roughly 9.6% taken by the ten largest. This entry belongs to a study of response to subunit inactivated influenza vaccine. This sample also belongs to another study, concerning T cells expressing NK-cell markers. As that report states: What made the TCR beta cDNA was 5'RACE template switching with UMIs. In a group of several donors, dominant NKG2C+ clonotypes represented about 1.0-8% of CD8+ T cells.

The sample consisted of PBMCs from blood, taken on the day of vaccination. This receptor was taken from a man between 45 and 60 years old who received an inactivated influenza vaccine.

DNA of the CDR3: TGCGCCAGCAGCTTGGTAGGGACTAGCGCCCAGCCTTCAGATACGCAGTATTTT. The encoded protein is CASSLVGTSAQPSDTQYF. V is TRBV5-1 and J is TRBJ2-3; 10 bases map to TRBD2. Germline CDR1 and CDR2: SGHRS and YFSETQ. V was clipped by 0 bases and J by 4 bases; unmatched bases: 11. The CDR3 is 18 residues long. The full variable domain, its missing parts supplied by reference TRBV5-1 and TRBJ2-3, is KAGVTQTPRYLIKTRGQQVTLSCSPISGHRSVSWYQQTPGQGLQFLFEYFSETQRNKGNFPGRFSGRQFSNSRSEMNVSTLELGDSALYLCASSLVGTSAQPSDTQYFGPGTRLTVL.